The 18 T cell receptor beta chains below were found in one sample sequenced in a study of coeliac disease. Profiling relied on immunoSEQ multiplex PCR, and the TCRdb table lists in-frame clones only, not all of them. The sample consists of about 4,000 clones, roughly 60% of them appearing once. Sequenced input: lymphocytes from the gut lamina propria. These receptor sequences come from a woman younger than 45 without celiac disease.

The J gene is TRBJ2-7, the V gene TRBV5-1, with 7 bases lining up with TRBD1. The V gene end was trimmed by 4 bases and the J gene end by 0 bases; junction bases not matched to a gene: 4. The CDR3 covers 14 residues. Per germline, CDR1 SGHRS and CDR2 YFSETQ. The CDR3 region is CASSPGTVSYEQYF. The CDR3 nucleotides read TGCGCCAGCAGCCCAGGGACAGTCTCCTACGAGCAGTACTTC.

The rearrangement joins TRBV6-5 to TRBJ1-5; TRBD1 matches 8 bases. The CDR3 length is 15 residues. The J segment lost 1 base and the V segment lost 2 bases, leaving 1 base of the junction unmatched. CDR1 and CDR2 from the germline V gene are MNHEY and SVGAGI. The CDR3 loop is CASSYGTGSNQPQHF. The CDR3 DNA reads as TGTGCCAGCAGTTACGGGACAGGCAGCAATCAGCCCCAGCATTTT.

This clone was recorded a few times. The chain employs TRBV30 and TRBJ2-6, with TRBD2 as a possible D gene (6 bases). CDR3 length: 15 amino acids. Germline V CDR1 and CDR2: GTSNPN, SVGIG (reference sequence). V was pared by 0 bases and J by 1 base, with 7 bases between. CDR3 in amino acids: CAWSVGGSGANVLTF. The CDR3 region has the DNA TGTGCCTGGAGTGTTGGGGGGTCTGGGGCCAACGTCCTGACTTTC.

Comments on this clone: The same CDR3 can be traced to other DNA sequences in this sample. J is TRBJ1-4 and V is TRBV15; D unresolved. The CDR3 has 15 amino acids. The germline gives CDR1 LNHNV, CDR2 YYDKDF (reference sequence). Deletions cut 0 bases from V and 11 bases from J, with 16 bases between. The CDR3 region is CATSRDFGRGEKLFF. CDR3 coding DNA: TGTGCCACCAGCAGAGATTTCGGGAGAGGTGAGAAACTGTTTTTT.

V usage is TRBV18 and J usage is TRBJ1-5; tentatively, D is TRBD1 (5 bases). The germline CDR1 and CDR2 sequences are KGHSH and LQKENI. Trimming removed 2 bases from V and 4 bases from J, with 6 bases in between. This CDR3 has 13 residues. As DNA, the CDR3 is TGTGCCAGCTCACCAGGGGGGAATCAGCCCCAGCATTTT. It encodes CASSPGGNQPQHF.

The chain employs TRBV28 and TRBJ2-7, with D perhaps matching TRBD2 (5 bases). The CDR3 length is 15 residues. CDR1 is MDHEN and CDR2 is SYDVKM in the germline V gene. Trimming stripped 8 bases from V and 6 bases from J, with 23 bases between. The CDR3 region has the DNA TGTGCCAGCGAACTAGGCGGCTTCCGCGGCGCCGAGCAGTACTTC. Translated, it gives CASELGGFRGAEQYF. The variable domain in full, with the rest retrieved from reference TRBV28 and TRBJ2-7, is DVKVTQSSRYLVKRTGEKVFLECVQDMDHENMFWYRQDPGLGLRLIYFSYDVKMKEKGDIPEGYSVSREKKERFSLILESASTNQTSMYLCASELGGFRGAEQYFGPGTRLTVT.

This sequence joins TRBV7-2 and TRBJ1-3; possibly TRBD1 for D (6 bases). Germline CDR1 SGHTA, CDR2 FQGNSA. This CDR3 is 16 amino acids long. The V gene lost 7 bases and the J gene lost 2 bases, with 18 bases spanning the gap. The chain's CDR3 is CASTKPPQGPGNTIYF. DNA for the CDR3: TGTGCCAGCACCAAACCTCCCCAGGGGCCTGGAAACACCATATATTTT.

The CDR3 here is CASSVAQANTGELFF. DNA of the CDR3: TGTGCCAGCAGCGTTGCACAGGCGAACACCGGGGAGCTGTTTTTT. J is TRBJ2-2 and V is TRBV9, with a possible D match to TRBD1 (5 bases). CDR3 length: 15 amino acids. V lost 2 bases, J lost 0 bases, and 8 bases lay in between. CDR1 and CDR2 from the germline V gene are SGDLS and YYNGEE.

The chain is built from TRBV4-1 and TRBJ1-5, with 7 nucleotides matching TRBD1. With V trimmed by 2 bases and J by 0 bases, 7 bases remained unmatched. This CDR3 has 17 residues. The V gene's germline CDR1 is MGHRA and CDR2 YSYEKL. The CDR3: CASSQRDSRYSNQPQHF. In DNA form, the CDR3 reads TGCGCCAGCAGCCAAAGGGACAGCCGTTATAGCAATCAGCCCCAGCATTTT.

This clone appeared a single time. V and J are TRBV2 and TRBJ2-2, with 11 positions matching TRBD2. CDR1 and CDR2 from the germline V gene are SNHLY and FYNNEI. With 6 bases clipped from V and 6 bases from J, the junction kept 12 bases outside the gene matches. The CDR3 is made up of 17 amino acids. The CDR3 here is CASRDLTRTSGPGELFF. The CDR3 DNA reads TGTGCCAGCAGGGACCTAACACGGACTAGCGGGCCCGGGGAGCTGTTTTTT.

This clone was detected a few times. J is TRBJ1-3 and V is TRBV10-3, with D hard to call. The CDR3 covers 15 residues. Per germline, CDR1 ENHRY and CDR2 SYGVKD. V lost 3 bases to trimming and J lost 8 bases, with 17 bases between them. The CDR3 bases are TGTGCCATCAGTGAAATGCGAGTCGATACGGACACCATATATTTT. Amino acid sequence: CAISEMRVDTDTIYF.

This clone rates as large (0.1 to 1%). The chain employs TRBV2 and TRBJ2-7, with 8 bases fitting TRBD2. V shed 2 bases, J shed 2 bases, and the junction held 2 bases outside the gene matches. Germline loops: CDR1 SNHLY, CDR2 FYNNEI. The CDR3 has 14 residues. The CDR3 nucleotides read TGTGCCAGCAGTGAAACGGGGGGGCCCTACGAGCAGTACTTC. Protein product: CASSETGGPYEQYF.

The chain couples TRBV30 to TRBJ1-5; a weak D match, TRBD1 (5 bases). This CDR3 is 13 amino acids long. CDR1 is GTSNPN and CDR2 is SVGIG in the germline V gene (reference sequence). Trimming stripped 5 bases from V and 0 bases from J, with 8 bases between. The CDR3 region has the DNA TGTGCCTGGGCCAGGGATAGCAATCAGCCCCAGCATTTT. It translates to CAWARDSNQPQHF. Full variable domain (missing parts from reference TRBV30 and TRBJ1-5): SQTIHQWPATLVQPVGSPLSLECTVEGTSNPNLYWYRQAAGRGLQLLFYSVGIGQISSEVPQNLSASRPQDRQFILSSKKLLLSDSGFYLCAWARDSNQPQHFGDGTRLSIL.

V gene TRBV7-9 combines with J gene TRBJ1-4; 10 bases align to TRBD1. The germline V gene encodes CDR1 SEHNR and CDR2 FQNEAQ (reference sequence). J lost 8 bases, V lost 11 bases, and 2 bases had no gene match. The CDR3 is made up of 11 amino acids. CDR3 in DNA: TGTGCCGGGACAGGGGACGAAAAACTGTTTTTT. As protein: CAGTGDEKLFF.

The chain is built from TRBV7-2 and TRBJ1-6; no reliable D call. V was clipped by 5 bases and J by 0 bases, with 5 bases between them. The germline V gene has CDR1 SGHTA and CDR2 FQGNSA. The CDR3 is made up of 14 amino acids. The CDR3 sequence is CASSRGSYNSPLHF. Here the CDR3 DNA reads TGTGCCAGCAGCCGCGGCTCCTATAATTCACCCCTCCACTTT.

This clone was seen more than once but under ten times. CDR3 nucleotide sequence: TGTGCCAGCAGGGACAGGGGAAAGGCTCTTGGCTACACCTTC. Translating gives CASRDRGKALGYTF. This chain joins TRBV4-2 and TRBJ1-2; 9 nucleotides align to TRBD1. J lost 7 bases, V lost 6 bases, and 9 bases had no gene match. Germline CDR1 LGHNA, CDR2 YNFKEQ. There are 14 residues in the CDR3.

The genes are TRBV5-4 and TRBJ2-7; maybe TRBD1 (5 bases). Between the trimmed V and J ends, which lost 4 bases and 0 bases, there was a span of 14 bases. The CDR3 has 15 amino acids. Germline CDR1 is SGHNT and CDR2 is YYREEE (reference sequence). The CDR3 bases are TGTGCCAGCAGCCTTGGGTACAGGTCCTCCTACGAGCAGTACTTC. Its translation is CASSLGYRSSYEQYF.

This clone occurred once. The V and J genes are TRBV5-1 and TRBJ2-2; 9 bases fit TRBD2. This CDR3 contains 16 residues. V was clipped by 4 bases and J by 6 bases; unmatched bases: 10. Germline V gene sequence: CDR1 SGHRS, CDR2 YFSETQ. DNA of the CDR3: TGCGCCAGCAGCCCCTCGGGACTAGCCGGTCCCGGGGAGCTGTTTTTT. The encoded protein is CASSPSGLAGPGELFF. Looking up the rest from reference TRBV5-1 and TRBJ2-2 gives the full variable domain: KAGVTQTPRYLIKTRGQQVTLSCSPISGHRSVSWYQQTPGQGLQFLFEYFSETQRNKGNFPGRFSGRQFSNSRSEMNVSTLELGDSALYLCASSPSGLAGPGELFFGEGSRLTVL.